The 22 T cell receptor beta chains reported below all come from one sample, sequenced in a study of T cell clones after liver transplantation. Libraries were prepared by immunoSEQ multiplex PCR; TCRdb keeps only in-frame clonotypes and omits some of them. The table lists 6,200 or so clones, more than 75% of them singletons. The source material was CD8+ T cells from blood, sampled approximately 3.5 years after liver transplant. These receptors originate from a human patient who received a liver transplant. Part of the T cell pool may stem from the graft donor.

By frequency in the sample, this clone is large (0.1 to 1%). This sequence joins TRBV27 and TRBJ1-4, with a tentative D call TRBD1 (5 bases). The V gene's germline CDR1 is MNHEY and CDR2 SMNVEV (reference sequence). The V gene lost 2 bases and the J gene lost 4 bases, with 11 bases spanning the gap. CDR3 length: 15 amino acids. The CDR3 region has the DNA TGTGCCAGCAGTTTAATCCGGGACTTTAATGAAAAACTGTTTTTT. Residues: CASSLIRDFNEKLFF.

The chain has TRBV6-6 and TRBJ2-5; D unclear. The end of the DNA fits TRBJ2-7 better, so the J call may be wrong. The germline CDR1 and CDR2 sequences are MNHNY and SVGAGI (reference sequence). CDR3 size: 15 residues. CDR3 in DNA: TGTGCCAGCAGTTACTCCCCCTCTCTTGATTACGAGCAGTACTTC. Amino acids: CASSYSPSLDYEQYF.

The gene calls are TRBV9 and TRBJ2-5, with 7 bases fitting TRBD1. The CDR3 contains 14 residues. Germline assignment: CDR1 SGDLS and CDR2 YYNGEE. V shed 3 bases, J shed 5 bases, and the junction held 7 bases outside the gene matches. In DNA form, the CDR3 reads TGTGCCAGCAGCGAGGGACAGCCCTTGGAGACCCAGTACTTC. Its protein product is CASSEGQPLETQYF.

The chain carries TRBV7-9 and TRBJ2-7, with D possibly being TRBD2 (6 bases). Trimming took 8 bases from V and 7 from J, leaving 24 bases between them. The germline V gene has CDR1 SEHNR and CDR2 FQNEAQ (reference sequence). The CDR3 is made up of 15 amino acids. This CDR3 is CASGDGTRSAREQYF. CDR3 bases: TGTGCCAGCGGGGACGGGACTCGCAGTGCGCGTGAGCAGTACTTC.

This clone was counted between two and nine times. The J gene is TRBJ1-2, the V gene TRBV6-1, with D hard to call. The germline CDR1 and CDR2 sequences are MNHNS and SASEGT. The CDR3 loop spans 13 amino acids. V lost 3 bases and J lost 10, with 15 bases in between. CDR3 in amino acids: CASSDRSSWDYTF. CDR3 coding DNA: TGTGCCAGCAGTGACAGGTCCAGCTGGGACTACACCTTC.

This chain links TRBV30 with TRBJ2-7; 8 bases fit TRBD1. Germline V lookup: CDR1 GTSNPN, CDR2 SVGIG (reference sequence). The J segment lost 2 bases and the V segment lost 2 bases, leaving 11 bases of the junction unmatched. This CDR3 comprises 16 residues. The CDR3 reads CAWSSTGTGLTYEQYF. The CDR3, as DNA: TGTGCCTGGAGTTCCACCGGGACAGGTTTGACCTACGAGCAGTACTTC.

This clone was observed a single time. The V call is TRBV29-1, the J call TRBJ2-1; weak D call: TRBD2 (6 bases). Trimming removed 8 bases at V and 5 bases at J, with 13 bases between. CDR3 length equals 12 residues. Germline V lookup: CDR1 SQVTM, CDR2 ANQGSEA. In nucleotides, the CDR3 is TGCAGCTCCTTAGTAGCGGACAATGAGCAGTTCTTC. Translated, it gives CSSLVADNEQFF.

The CDR3 region has the DNA TGTGCCAGCAGCTTTCCCGGCTCCTACGAGCAGTACTTC. Protein sequence: CASSFPGSYEQYF. The chain carries TRBV13 and TRBJ2-7; D remains unclear. V was trimmed by 3 bases and J by 0 bases, leaving 6 bases between them. The CDR3 is made up of 13 amino acids. Germline V gene data show CDR1 as PRHDT and CDR2 as FYEKMQ (reference sequence).

The V call is TRBV2, the J call TRBJ2-3; 13 positions match TRBD2. The length of the CDR3 is 15 residues. V lost 8 bases to trimming and J lost 0 bases; unmatched junction nucleotides: 2. Germline CDR1 is SNHLY and CDR2 is FYNNEI. The CDR3 DNA reads as TGTGCCAGCGGGGGACTAGCGGGAAGCACAGATACGCAGTATTTT. Translation: CASGGLAGSTDTQYF. The whole variable domain, remainder taken from reference TRBV2 and TRBJ2-3, is EPEVTQTPSHQVTQMGQEVILRCVPISNHLYFYWYRQILGQKVEFLVSFYNNEISEKSEIFDDQFSVERPDGSNFTLKIRSTKLEDSAMYFCASGGLAGSTDTQYFGPGTRLTVL.

The J gene is TRBJ2-1, the V gene TRBV5-1, with 8 positions matching TRBD2. Trimming at V came to 3 bases and at J to 0 bases, leaving 2 bases not matched to a gene. The CDR3 length is 15 residues. CDR1 and CDR2 (germline): SGHRS, YFSETQ. CDR3 protein: CASSSRGGSYNEQFF. As DNA, the CDR3 is TGCGCCAGCAGCTCACGGGGGGGCTCCTACAATGAGCAGTTCTTC.

The chain carries TRBV19 and TRBJ2-3; D is unclear. The CDR3 is 12 amino acids. Germline V gene lookup returns CDR1 LNHDA and CDR2 SQIVND (reference sequence). The ends were cut back, 5 bases at V and 3 bases at J, with 6 bases in the middle. DNA of the CDR3: TGTGCCAGTAGTCCAGGTACAGATACGCAGTATTTT. Translated, it gives CASSPGTDTQYF.

The rearrangement links TRBV4-3 to TRBJ2-3; the match to TRBD2 covers 9 bases. This CDR3 region has 15 residues. The V segment lost 5 bases and the J segment 5 bases; nucleotides outside the gene matches: 8. In germline, CDR1 is LGHNA, CDR2 YSLEER. The DNA for the CDR3 is TGCGCCAGCAGCAAGTCTAGCGGGAACGGAGATACGCAGTATTTT. It encodes CASSKSSGNGDTQYF.

The chain is built from TRBV19 and TRBJ2-5; tentatively, D is TRBD2 (5 bases). With 5 bases removed from V and 3 bases from J, the gap between germline ends came to 16 bases. CDR1 LNHDA and CDR2 SQIVND come from the germline V gene (reference sequence). The length of the CDR3 is 15 residues. The CDR3 DNA is TGTGCCAGTAGTTGGGCGGTGGGGAGAGAAGAGACCCAGTACTTC. As protein: CASSWAVGREETQYF.

The chain uses TRBV2 and TRBJ2-2; 8 bases line up with TRBD2. Germline loops: CDR1 SNHLY, CDR2 FYNNEI. V was clipped by 1 base and J by 6 bases; unmatched bases: 4. The length of the CDR3 is 15 residues. This CDR3 is CASSEVRGAAGELFF. Written as DNA, the CDR3 is TGTGCCAGCAGTGAAGTGCGGGGGGCTGCCGGGGAGCTGTTTTTT. Based on the CDR3 plus reference TRBV2 and TRBJ2-2, the full variable domain is EPEVTQTPSHQVTQMGQEVILRCVPISNHLYFYWYRQILGQKVEFLVSFYNNEISEKSEIFDDQFSVERPDGSNFTLKIRSTKLEDSAMYFCASSEVRGAAGELFFGEGSRLTVL.

This chain uses TRBV5-6 with TRBJ2-7; D is undetermined. This CDR3 is built from 16 residues. Germline V CDR1 and CDR2: SGHDT, YYEEEE. V was clipped by 0 bases and J by 4 bases, with 17 bases between them. In DNA form, the CDR3 reads TGTGCCAGCAGCTTGGGATTAGGGCAGATGGGATACGAGCAGTACTTC. Its protein product is CASSLGLGQMGYEQYF. The full variable domain, completed using reference TRBV5-6 and TRBJ2-7, is DAGVTQSPTHLIKTRGQQVTLRCSPKSGHDTVSWYQQALGQGPQFIFQYYEEEERQRGNFPDRFSGHQFPNYSSELNVNALLLGDSALYLCASSLGLGQMGYEQYFGPGTRLTVT.

The chain recombines TRBV7-6 with TRBJ2-7; tentative D call: TRBD2 (5 bases). Deletions cut 5 bases from V and 6 bases from J, with 11 bases between. Germline V gene lookup returns CDR1 SGHVS and CDR2 FNYEAQ. CDR3 size: 12 residues. CDR3 sequence (DNA): TGTGCCAGCAGCGGAGGTGTGAGCGAGCAGTACTTC. Translated: CASSGGVSEQYF.

V is TRBV5-6 and J is TRBJ2-3; D might be TRBD1 (5 bases). The length of the CDR3 is 15 residues. The germline V gene encodes CDR1 SGHDT and CDR2 YYEEEE. V lost 5 bases and J lost 4, with 17 bases in between. CDR3 in amino acids: CASSLTSQGSDTQYF. The CDR3 bases are TGTGCCAGCAGTTTAACGTCGCAGGGTTCAGATACGCAGTATTTT.

Concerning this clone: One junction end does not reproduce the germline sequence, and a read error may be involved. The J gene is TRBJ2-7, the V gene TRBV9; D unclear. The CDR3 has 9 residues. The V gene's germline CDR1 is SGDLS and CDR2 YYNGEE. The CDR3: CRAVALQYF. DNA for the CDR3: TGCCGAGCAGTGGCGTTACAGTACTTC.

With respect to this clone: One end of the junction is discordant with germline, which a read error may explain. Different DNA sequences within this sample yield the same CDR3. This rearrangement joins TRBV28 to TRBJ2-5; 14 bases are shared with TRBD2. The CDR3 runs 15 residues. CDR1 is MDHEN and CDR2 is SYDVKM in the germline V gene. In DNA, the CDR3 is TGTGCTAGCACCCTGAGGGGACTAGCGGGAGTGGGCCAGTACTTC. This codes for CASTLRGLAGVGQYF.

The J gene is TRBJ2-7, the V gene TRBV27; no firm D call. Germline V gene lookup returns CDR1 MNHEY and CDR2 SMNVEV (reference sequence). Trimming cost V 1 base and J 3 bases, with 7 bases left between them. The CDR3 is 13 amino acids. The CDR3 sequence: CASSLLAGYEQYF. CDR3 DNA sequence: TGTGCCAGCAGTTTATTAGCCGGCTACGAGCAGTACTTC.

This clone occurred once. The chain combines TRBV28 with TRBJ1-1; D might be TRBD1 (6 bases). Germline V gene sequence: CDR1 MDHEN, CDR2 SYDVKM. CDR3 length: 14 amino acids. V shed 8 bases and J shed 0 bases, with 13 bases lying between them. The CDR3 sequence: CASSPDRLNTEAFF. The CDR3 DNA reads as TGTGCCAGCTCTCCGGACAGATTGAACACTGAAGCTTTCTTT.

This chain uses TRBV28 with TRBJ2-7, with D possibly matching TRBD1 (6 bases). The ends were cut back, 5 bases at V and 4 bases at J, with 18 bases in the middle. Germline CDR1 and CDR2: MDHEN and SYDVKM. The CDR3 sequence is 15 residues long. CDR3 sequence (DNA): TGTGCCAGCAGTCCTAATAAGGACAGCGGTTACGAGCAGTACTTC. Translated: CASSPNKDSGYEQYF.